These 25 T cell receptor beta chains originate from one sample sequenced in a study of blood T cell repertoires in COVID-19. Using immunoSEQ multiplex PCR, the repertoire was profiled, and TCRdb retains in-frame clones only, with some absent. The table shows roughly 87,000 clones, with about 83% occurring only once. Sequences were obtained from peripheral blood. All receptors come from a woman in her seventies with acute or convalescent COVID-19.

The V and J genes are TRBV7-3 and TRBJ2-3; D gene ambiguous. Germline V gene data show CDR1 as SGHTA and CDR2 as FQGTGA. The CDR3 covers 14 residues. Deletions cut 0 bases from V and 1 base from J, with 5 bases between. The CDR3 bases are TGTGCCAGCAGCTTAACTCGGGGCACAGATACGCAGTATTTT. This sequence encodes CASSLTRGTDTQYF.

The CDR3 sequence: CASSWGQGGTEAFF. The CDR3 bases are TGCGCCAGCAGCTGGGGACAGGGCGGCACTGAAGCTTTCTTT. This chain uses TRBV5-1 with TRBJ1-1, with 9 bases that match TRBD1. CDR3 length: 14 residues. J gave up 4 bases and V 3 bases, and 4 bases lay outside the gene matches. CDR1 and CDR2 (germline): SGHRS, YFSETQ.

This chain connects TRBV27 to TRBJ2-2; TRBD1 matches 7 bases. The germline V gene encodes CDR1 MNHEY and CDR2 SMNVEV (reference sequence). After removal of 7 bases from V and 4 bases from J, the junction contained 6 bases not matched to a gene. This CDR3 region has 14 residues. CDR3 sequence reads: CASTDRVSTGELFF. Written as DNA, the CDR3 is TGTGCCAGCACTGACAGGGTGTCCACCGGGGAGCTGTTTTTT.

V usage is TRBV27 and J usage is TRBJ1-1; TRBD1 aligns across 7 bases. Germline V gives CDR1 MNHEY, CDR2 SMNVEV (reference sequence). V lost 6 bases to trimming and J lost 2 bases; unmatched junction nucleotides: 9. This CDR3 contains 15 residues. The CDR3 protein is CASSRMQGVNTEAFF. CDR3 DNA: TGTGCCAGCAGCCGTATGCAGGGGGTTAACACTGAAGCTTTCTTT.

This clone was seen more than once but under ten times. This rearrangement joins TRBV5-6 to TRBJ1-6; D is undetermined. Germline CDR1 is SGHDT and CDR2 is YYEEEE. V lost 2 bases and J 7 bases, leaving 13 bases between the germline ends. This CDR3 has 15 residues. The CDR3 DNA reads as TGTGCCAGCAGCTTTTTCGGACGGGAGAATTCACCCCTCCACTTT. It yields the protein CASSFFGRENSPLHF.

The table lists this clone with a count of one. The rearrangement uses TRBV5-1 and TRBJ1-2; D is ambiguous. The length of the CDR3 is 14 residues. Trimming stripped 0 bases from V and 4 bases from J, with 10 bases between. CDR1 SGHRS and CDR2 YFSETQ come from the germline V gene. The CDR3 nucleotides read TGCGCCAGCAGCTTGGGAAGTGGCGGCTATGGCTACACCTTC. This encodes CASSLGSGGYGYTF.

V and J are TRBV28 and TRBJ1-2; D is perhaps TRBD1 (6 bases). CDR3 size: 15 residues. With 5 bases removed from V and 2 bases from J, the gap between germline ends came to 15 bases. Germline CDR1 reads MDHEN; CDR2 reads SYDVKM. The CDR3 is CASSQRGIGNYGYTF. The CDR3 DNA sequence: TGTGCCAGCAGTCAAAGGGGGATAGGGAACTATGGCTACACCTTC.

The genes are TRBV27 and TRBJ2-7, with 10 bases matching TRBD2. Germline lookup yields CDR1 MNHEY and CDR2 SMNVEV (reference sequence). CDR3 length: 14 residues. V was clipped by 6 bases and J by 2 bases; unmatched bases: 4. This chain's CDR3 is CASRSSGGTYEQYF. CDR3 nucleotides: TGTGCCAGCAGGTCTAGCGGGGGTACCTACGAGCAGTACTTC.

V gene TRBV28 combines with J gene TRBJ2-7, with 7 bases that match TRBD1. Unmatched junction bases numbered 9, after V lost 6 bases and J lost 1 base. The CDR3 is 15 amino acids. Germline-derived CDR1 and CDR2 are MDHEN and SYDVKM. CDR3 DNA: TGTGCCAGCAGCAGGCCCCTGACAGGGTCCTACGAGCAGTACTTC. Encoded protein: CASSRPLTGSYEQYF. The whole variable domain, remainder taken from reference TRBV28 and TRBJ2-7, is DVKVTQSSRYLVKRTGEKVFLECVQDMDHENMFWYRQDPGLGLRLIYFSYDVKMKEKGDIPEGYSVSREKKERFSLILESASTNQTSMYLCASSRPLTGSYEQYFGPGTRLTVT.

This clone was detected only a few times. The chain recombines TRBV6-5 with TRBJ1-2; 8 positions match TRBD1. Germline CDR1 MNHEY, CDR2 SVGAGI. This CDR3 spans 13 amino acids. V lost 6 bases to trimming and J lost 6 bases; unmatched junction nucleotides: 6. The CDR3 DNA reads TGTGCCAGCAGCCTTGGACAGGGAGATGGCTACACCTTC. Translation gives CASSLGQGDGYTF.

The genes are TRBV7-9 and TRBJ1-1; D is ambiguous. V was pared by 5 bases and J by 1 base, with 23 bases between. Germline V gene sequence: CDR1 SEHNR, CDR2 FQNEAQ (reference sequence). This CDR3 comprises 18 residues. The CDR3 here is CASSPGPGYTLWNTEAFF. As DNA, the CDR3 is TGTGCCAGCAGCCCCGGCCCGGGATACACCCTTTGGAACACTGAAGCTTTCTTT.

The chain's CDR3 is CASSYSGQGDEKLFF. DNA for the CDR3: TGTGCCAGCAGTTACTCGGGACAGGGAGATGAAAAACTGTTTTTT. The chain uses TRBV6-5 and TRBJ1-4, with 9 positions matching TRBD1. The CDR3 is 15 residues long. Losses at the gene ends were 0 bases for V and 6 bases for J; bases not matched to a gene: 2. Germline V CDR1 and CDR2: MNHEY, SVGAGI.

The chain couples TRBV30 to TRBJ1-3, with D perhaps matching TRBD1 (5 bases). The V end was cut by 2 bases, the J end by 9 bases, with 11 bases between. The CDR3 covers 12 residues. Germline CDR1 and CDR2: GTSNPN and SVGIG (reference sequence). The DNA for the CDR3 is TGTGCCTGGAGTCCGGGCGGGGGCACCATATATTTT. Its translation: CAWSPGGGTIYF.

This chain joins TRBV30 and TRBJ1-6; D unclear. V was trimmed by 5 bases and J by 0 bases, leaving 5 bases between them. The CDR3 extends over 13 amino acids. Germline V gene sequence: CDR1 GTSNPN, CDR2 SVGIG (reference sequence). This chain's CDR3 is CAWGSSYNSPLHF. In nucleotides, the CDR3 is TGTGCCTGGGGGAGCTCCTATAATTCACCCCTCCACTTT. Full variable domain (missing parts from reference TRBV30 and TRBJ1-6): SQTIHQWPATLVQPVGSPLSLECTVEGTSNPNLYWYRQAAGRGLQLLFYSVGIGQISSEVPQNLSASRPQDRQFILSSKKLLLSDSGFYLCAWGSSYNSPLHFGNGTRLTVT.

The chain carries TRBV5-4 and TRBJ1-1; D perhaps matches TRBD1 (5 bases). CDR3 length: 17 residues. V dropped 1 base and J dropped 5 bases, with 21 bases sitting between them. Germline V gives CDR1 SGHNT, CDR2 YYREEE (reference sequence). The CDR3 here is CASSLTITAGRGTEAFF. CDR3 DNA: TGTGCCAGCAGCTTGACGATCACAGCGGGGCGAGGGACTGAAGCTTTCTTT.

Only one count was recorded for this clone. CDR3 residues: CASSTGLVPSGANVLTF. CDR3 coding DNA: TGTGCCAGTAGTACGGGACTAGTTCCCTCTGGGGCCAACGTCCTGACTTTC. The chain links TRBV19 to TRBJ2-6; 8 nucleotides match TRBD2. The CDR3 spans 17 residues. Germline CDR1 is LNHDA and CDR2 is SQIVND (reference sequence). V shed 4 bases and J 0 bases; nucleotides not matched to a gene: 5.

V and J are TRBV5-1 and TRBJ2-4; no clear D. Trimming cost V 1 base and J 0 bases, with 8 bases left between them. The CDR3 spans 15 residues. CDR1 is SGHRS and CDR2 is YFSETQ in the germline V gene. CDR3 sequence: CASSLSTLAKNIQYF. The CDR3 nucleotides read TGCGCCAGCAGCTTGAGTACTTTAGCCAAAAACATTCAGTACTTC. The whole variable domain, filled in from reference TRBV5-1 and TRBJ2-4, reads KAGVTQTPRYLIKTRGQQVTLSCSPISGHRSVSWYQQTPGQGLQFLFEYFSETQRNKGNFPGRFSGRQFSNSRSEMNVSTLELGDSALYLCASSLSTLAKNIQYFGAGTRLSVL.

This clone was observed a single time. V gene TRBV24-1 combines with J gene TRBJ1-2; no reliable D call. Germline values: CDR1 KGHDR, CDR2 SFDVKD. Trimming removed 0 bases from V and 1 base from J, with 5 bases in between. The CDR3 is 14 residues long. The CDR3 sequence is CATSDLSGNYGYTF. The CDR3 region has the DNA TGTGCCACCAGTGATTTGAGCGGTAACTATGGCTACACCTTC.

The chain uses TRBV12-5 and TRBJ1-1, with no clear D. The V gene lost 2 bases and the J gene lost 6 bases, with 10 bases spanning the gap. The CDR3 is 13 residues long. From germline, CDR1 is LGHNT and CDR2 FRNRAP. CDR3 nucleotides: TGTGCTAGTGGTTTGCACGGGGAAGCTGAAGCTTTCTTT. As protein: CASGLHGEAEAFF.

The V call is TRBV19, the J call TRBJ1-5; a weak D match, TRBD1 (5 bases). The CDR3 is 14 amino acids. Trimming removed 4 bases from V and 3 bases from J, with 10 bases in between. Germline lookup yields CDR1 LNHDA and CDR2 SQIVND (reference sequence). The CDR3 sequence is CASSTTATNQPQHF. As DNA, the CDR3 is TGTGCCAGTAGTACGACAGCCACCAATCAGCCCCAGCATTTT.

The chain links TRBV18 to TRBJ1-5, with D hard to call. The CDR3 spans 13 residues. In germline, CDR1 is KGHSH, CDR2 LQKENI. V dropped 3 bases and J dropped 4 bases, with 7 bases sitting between them. CDR3 region: CASSPAGNQPQHF. CDR3 nucleotides: TGTGCCAGCTCACCGGCGGGAAATCAGCCCCAGCATTTT. Combining the CDR3 with reference TRBV18 and TRBJ1-5 gives the whole variable domain NAGVMQNPRHLVRRRGQEARLRCSPMKGHSHVYWYRQLPEEGLKFMVYLQKENIIDESGMPKERFSAEFPKEGPSILRIQQVVRGDSAAYFCASSPAGNQPQHFGDGTRLSIL.

The count of this clone is one. Germline and junction disagree at one end, which may indicate a read error. V is TRBV19 and J is TRBJ1-3; tentative D call: TRBD1 (5 bases). CDR3 size: 13 residues. Germline-derived CDR1 and CDR2 are LNHDA and SQIVND (reference sequence). CDR3 region: CASRKAGGNTIYF. For the CDR3, the DNA is TGTGCTAGTAGGAAGGCAGGGGGAAACACCATATATTTT.

The J gene is TRBJ1-5, the V gene TRBV7-6, with 9 bases identical to TRBD1. The ends lost 2 bases at V and 1 base at J; junction bases unmatched: 3. CDR1 SGHVS and CDR2 FNYEAQ come from the germline V gene. The CDR3 covers 16 residues. The CDR3 is CASSLRTGESNQPQHF. The CDR3 DNA reads as TGTGCCAGCAGCTTACGGACAGGGGAAAGCAATCAGCCCCAGCATTTT. The full variable domain, its missing parts supplied by reference TRBV7-6 and TRBJ1-5, is GAGVSQSPRYKVTKRGQDVALRCDPISGHVSLYWYRQALGQGPEFLTYFNYEAQQDKSGLPNDRFSAERPEGSISTLTIQRTEQRDSAMYRCASSLRTGESNQPQHFGDGTRLSIL.

The chain carries TRBV5-1 and TRBJ2-3; D perhaps matches TRBD1 (6 bases). CDR1 is SGHRS and CDR2 is YFSETQ in the germline V gene. V lost 6 bases and J lost 3, with 17 bases in between. The CDR3 length is 15 residues. The CDR3 here is CASTSDRHETDTQYF. In DNA form, the CDR3 reads TGCGCCAGCACCTCAGACAGGCATGAGACAGATACGCAGTATTTT.

This chain connects TRBV14 to TRBJ1-4, with D perhaps matching TRBD1 (6 bases). CDR3 size: 15 residues. Germline assignment: CDR1 SGHDN and CDR2 FVKESK. Trimming removed 3 bases from V and 8 bases from J, with 16 bases in between. CDR3 protein: CASSHGLGAEEKLFF. The CDR3 DNA is TGTGCCAGCAGCCACGGGTTGGGGGCGGAAGAAAAACTGTTTTTT.